The 3 T cell receptor beta chains reported below all come from one sample, sequenced in a study of OX40 agonist ivuxolimab in advanced cancers. Only in-frame clones appear in the TCRdb table, and some are missing; sequencing was by immunoSEQ multiplex PCR. This table has tens of thousands of clones, 65% to 90% appearing once. Sample: CD4+ or CD8+ T cells sorted from blood, taken in a trial of the OX40 agonist ivuxolimab. These receptors came from an adult with an advanced solid tumor such as melanoma, head and neck, liver or kidney cancer.

The rearrangement joins TRBV6-4 to TRBJ2-2; D possibly corresponds to TRBD2 (6 bases). The ends were cut back, 2 bases at V and 0 bases at J, with 7 bases in the middle. The CDR3 runs 15 residues. CDR1 and CDR2 from the germline V gene are MRHNA and SNTAGT. Here the CDR3 DNA reads TGTGCCAGCAGTGACACGGGGGCGAACACCGGGGAGCTGTTTTTT. Protein product: CASSDTGANTGELFF.

The V and J genes are TRBV6-5 and TRBJ1-5; maybe TRBD1 (5 bases). V was clipped by 2 bases and J by 5 bases, with 13 bases between them. CDR1 is MNHEY and CDR2 is SVGAGI in the germline V gene. CDR3 length: 15 residues. The DNA for the CDR3 is TGTGCCAGCAGTTACCGGGCAGGGTTGGATCAGCCCCAGCATTTT. Its translation is CASSYRAGLDQPQHF.

The genes are TRBV4-1 and TRBJ2-5; 7 nucleotides align to TRBD2. From germline, CDR1 is MGHRA and CDR2 YSYEKL. V trimming: 3 bases; J trimming: 2 bases; junction bases outside the gene matches: 6. The CDR3 loop spans 15 amino acids. CDR3 loop: CASSQYSGLQETQYF. CDR3 sequence (DNA): TGCGCCAGCAGCCAGTATAGCGGGCTGCAAGAGACCCAGTACTTC.